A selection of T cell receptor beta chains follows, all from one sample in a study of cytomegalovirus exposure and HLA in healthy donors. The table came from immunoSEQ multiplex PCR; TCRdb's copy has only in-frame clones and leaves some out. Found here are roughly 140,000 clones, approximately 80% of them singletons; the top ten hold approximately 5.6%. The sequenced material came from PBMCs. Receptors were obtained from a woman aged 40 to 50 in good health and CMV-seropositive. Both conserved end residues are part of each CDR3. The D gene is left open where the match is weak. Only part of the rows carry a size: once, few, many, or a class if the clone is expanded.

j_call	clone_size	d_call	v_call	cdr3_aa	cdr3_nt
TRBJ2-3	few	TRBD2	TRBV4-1	CASSPRSGGSSTDTQYF	TGCGCCAGCAGCCCTCGTTCCGGGGGGTCTAGCACAGATACGCAGTATTTT
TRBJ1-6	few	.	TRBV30	CAWSDQYSPLHF	TGTGCCTGGAGTGATCAGTATTCACCCCTCCACTTT
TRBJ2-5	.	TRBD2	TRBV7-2	CASTPQRGTSGSYETQYF	TGTGCCAGCACCCCCCAGCGGGGGACTAGCGGGAGTTACGAGACCCAGTACTTC
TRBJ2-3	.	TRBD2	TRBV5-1	CASSLVLAADTQYF	TGCGCCAGCAGCTTGGTGCTAGCGGCAGATACGCAGTATTTT
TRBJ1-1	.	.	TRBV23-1	CASSQSATTVPMNTEAFF	TGCGCCAGCAGTCAATCCGCTACAACAGTACCTATGAACACTGAAGCTTTCTTT
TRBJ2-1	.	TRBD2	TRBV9	CASGTSFNEQFF	TGTGCCTCCGGGACTAGTTTCAATGAGCAGTTCTTC
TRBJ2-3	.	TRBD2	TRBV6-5	CASKTSGRADTQYF	TGTGCCAGCAAGACTAGCGGGAGGGCAGATACGCAGTATTTT
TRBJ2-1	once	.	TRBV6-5	CASSYRQNNEQFF	TGTGCCAGCAGTTACAGACAGAACAATGAGCAGTTCTTC
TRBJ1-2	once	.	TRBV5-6	CASSLGTGLYGYTF	TGTGCCAGCAGCTTGGGGACGGGACTCTATGGCTACACCTTC
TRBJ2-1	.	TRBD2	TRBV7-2	CASSLAMLAGPNEQFF	TGTGCCAGCAGCTTAGCTATGCTAGCGGGGCCCAATGAGCAGTTCTTC
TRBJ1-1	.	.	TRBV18	CASSPFDRTEAFF	TGTGCCAGCTCACCATTTGACAGAACTGAAGCTTTCTTT
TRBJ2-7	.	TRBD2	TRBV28	CASSLGLAIKSYEQYF	TGTGCCAGCAGTTTGGGACTAGCGATTAAATCCTACGAGCAGTACTTC
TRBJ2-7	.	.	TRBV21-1	CASSLTSGSYEQYF	TGTGCCAGCAGCCTCACTAGCGGGTCCTACGAGCAGTACTTC
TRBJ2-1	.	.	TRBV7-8	CASSLEPAGEQFF	TGTGCCAGCAGCTTAGAACCGGCGGGTGAGCAGTTCTTC
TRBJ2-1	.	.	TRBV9	CASSVAGGFPYNEQFF	TGTGCCAGCAGCGTAGCTGGAGGTTTTCCCTACAATGAGCAGTTCTTC
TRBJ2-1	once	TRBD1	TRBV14	CASSFHRHRGYNEQFF	TGTGCCAGCAGCTTCCATCGGCACAGGGGCTACAATGAGCAGTTCTTC
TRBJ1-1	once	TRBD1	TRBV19	CASSGQGTRGAFF	TGTGCCAGTAGCGGACAGGGAACTCGAGGAGCTTTCTTT
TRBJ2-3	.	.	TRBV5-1	CASSLAVGSADTQYF	TGCGCCAGCAGCCTGGCTGTCGGGAGCGCAGATACGCAGTATTTT
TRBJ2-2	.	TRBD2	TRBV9	CASSVAAGGRTGELFF	TGTGCCAGCAGCGTAGCAGCGGGAGGGCGCACCGGGGAGCTGTTTTTT
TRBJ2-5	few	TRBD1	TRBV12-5	CASGLWDRGLGTQYF	TGTGCTAGTGGTCTCTGGGACAGGGGGCTTGGGACCCAGTACTTC
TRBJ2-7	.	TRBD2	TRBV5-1	CASSLSPGGPGEQYF	TGCGCCAGCAGCTTGTCCCCGGGAGGGCCGGGAGAGCAGTACTTC
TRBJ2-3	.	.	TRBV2	CASSEPPPGADTQYF	TGTGCCAGCAGTGAACCCCCACCGGGGGCAGATACGCAGTATTTT
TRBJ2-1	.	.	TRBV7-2	CASSPYREQFF	TGTGCCAGCAGCCCGTATCGTGAGCAGTTCTTC
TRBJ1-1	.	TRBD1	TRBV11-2	CASSQAGGFVAFF	TGTGCCAGCAGCCAAGCAGGGGGCTTCGTAGCTTTCTTT
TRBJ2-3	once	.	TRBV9	CASSVAAGPSTDTQYF	TGTGCCAGCAGCGTAGCTGCGGGGCCCAGCACAGATACGCAGTATTTT
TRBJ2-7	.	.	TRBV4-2	CASSQVDRSNEQYF	TGTGCCAGCAGCCAAGTTGACAGGAGCAACGAGCAGTACTTC
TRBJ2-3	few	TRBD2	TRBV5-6	CASSAVLASSTDTQYF	TGTGCCAGCAGCGCAGTACTAGCGAGTAGCACAGATACGCAGTATTTT
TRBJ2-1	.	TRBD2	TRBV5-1	CASSTSVGGSYNEQFF	TGCGCCAGCAGCACCTCCGTGGGAGGGTCCTACAATGAGCAGTTCTTC
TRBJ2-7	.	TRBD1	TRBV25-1	CASESDRGREQYF	TGTGCCAGCGAATCGGACAGGGGGCGGGAGCAGTACTTC
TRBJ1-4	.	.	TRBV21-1	CASSRVGQGTTNEKLFF	.
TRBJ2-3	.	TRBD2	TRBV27	CASSPRLAGHTDTQYF	TGTGCCAGCAGTCCGCGACTAGCGGGACACACAGATACGCAGTATTTT
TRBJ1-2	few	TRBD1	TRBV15	CATSRGGTGGNYGYTF	TGTGCCACCAGCAGAGGCGGGACAGGGGGTAACTATGGCTACACCTTC
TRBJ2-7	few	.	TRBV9	CASSPTGFHSYEQYF	TGTGCCAGCAGCCCCACAGGGTTCCACTCCTACGAGCAGTACTTC
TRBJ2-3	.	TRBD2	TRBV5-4	CASSSRLAGGTDTQYF	TGTGCCAGCAGCTCCCGACTAGCGGGTGGCACAGATACGCAGTATTTT
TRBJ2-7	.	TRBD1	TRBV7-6	CASSQRTGNEQYF	TGTGCCAGCAGCCAAAGGACAGGGAACGAGCAGTACTTC
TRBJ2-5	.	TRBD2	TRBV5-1	CASSLGGLAEETQYF	TGCGCCAGCAGCTTGGGGGGACTAGCGGAAGAGACCCAGTACTTC
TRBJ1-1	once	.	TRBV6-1	CASSGYGAVDTEAFF	TGTGCCAGCAGTGGATATGGGGCGGTGGACACTGAAGCTTTCTTT
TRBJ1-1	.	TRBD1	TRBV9	CASSVTGANTEAFF	TGTGCCAGCAGCGTAACAGGGGCTAACACTGAAGCTTTCTTT
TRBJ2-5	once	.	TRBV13	CASNQRGGGETQYF	TGTGCCAGCAACCAGAGGGGGGGCGGAGAGACCCAGTACTTC
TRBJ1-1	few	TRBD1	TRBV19	CASSGSGGVSTEAFF	TGTGCCAGTAGTGGATCAGGGGGCGTGAGCACTGAAGCTTTCTTT
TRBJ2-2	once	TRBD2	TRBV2	CASSRGLANTGELFF	TGTGCCAGCAGTAGGGGACTAGCAAACACCGGGGAGCTGTTTTTT
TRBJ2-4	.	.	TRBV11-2	CASSLDPGTKNIQYF	TGTGCCAGCAGCTTAGATCCAGGGACCAAAAACATTCAGTACTTC
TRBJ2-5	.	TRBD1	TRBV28	CASSPGTGDSQETQYF	TGTGCCAGCAGTCCCGGGACAGGGGATTCCCAAGAGACCCAGTACTTC
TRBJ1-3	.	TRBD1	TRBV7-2	CASSLDRGSGNTIYF	TGTGCCAGCAGCTTAGACAGGGGCTCTGGAAACACCATATATTTT
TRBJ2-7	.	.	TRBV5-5	CASSPSVEDYDEQYF	TGTGCCAGCAGCCCATCTGTGGAGGATTATGACGAGCAGTACTTC
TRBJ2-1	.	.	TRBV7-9	CSSSLVPADSYNEQFF	TGTTCCAGCAGCTTAGTTCCAGCGGATTCCTACAATGAGCAGTTCTTC
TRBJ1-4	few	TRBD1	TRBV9	CASSPRQGGSEKLFF	TGTGCCAGCAGCCCACGACAGGGGGGGAGTGAAAAACTGTTTTTT
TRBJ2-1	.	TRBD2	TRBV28	CASTLGGVQYNEQFF	TGTGCCAGCACCTTGGGGGGGGTCCAATACAATGAGCAGTTCTTC
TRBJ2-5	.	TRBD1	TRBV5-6	CASSDGVRQGEYF	TGTGCCAGCAGCGACGGAGTACGACAGGGGGAGTACTTC
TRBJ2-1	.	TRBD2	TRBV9	CASSVRTSGRALDEQFF	TGTGCCAGCAGCGTAAGGACTAGCGGGAGGGCCTTGGATGAGCAGTTCTTC